Shown below are 17 T cell receptor beta chains from a single sample sequenced in a study of CD8 T cells in Susac syndrome (dated by TCRdb to about 2019). Library preparation used the immunoSEQ multiplex PCR assay. RNA was extracted using the RNeasy kit, and about 0.45 to 1 microgram was reverse transcribed with random hexamers. TCRdb cleaned the public reads at Q25 with fastp, built clones with MiXCR and kept in-frame beta chains. Every entry covers one CDR3 protein and lists the most common genes and DNA from its rows. The sample table lists 250,000 or so distinct CDR3 sequences, around 93% of them with a count of one. The ten largest clonotypes hold less than 0.075% of the sample. Material for sequencing was CD4+ T cells from PBMCs. The source of these receptors is a human donor with multiple sclerosis.

The chain links TRBV7-2 to TRBJ2-2; D is perhaps TRBD2 (7 bases). Germline CDR1 reads SGHTA; CDR2 reads FQGNSA. The V end lost 7 bases, the J end lost 5 bases, and 23 bases lay between the germline ends. The CDR3 has 17 amino acids. CDR3 nucleotides: TGTGCCAGCACGCCCACAAGACGGGGGGCGGAGACCGGGGAGCTGTTTTTT. Its protein is CASTPTRRGAETGELFF.

This clonotype has only a few counts. CDR3 DNA: TGTGCCAGCAGCTTAGAAGGCAGCTCCTACGAGCAGTACTTC. Its translation: CASSLEGSSYEQYF. The chain carries TRBV7-9 and TRBJ2-7; no definite D call. Germline V gene sequence: CDR1 SEHNR, CDR2 FQNEAQ (reference sequence). V lost 1 base, J lost 0 bases, and 7 bases lay in between. The CDR3 spans 14 residues. The whole variable domain, filled in from reference TRBV7-9 and TRBJ2-7, reads DTGVSQNPRHKITKRGQNVTFRCDPISEHNRLYWYRQTLGQGPEFLTYFQNEAQLEKSRLLSDRFSAERPKGSFSTLEIQRTEQGDSAMYLCASSLEGSSYEQYFGPGTRLTVT.

V and J are TRBV7-2 and TRBJ1-1, with a tentative D call TRBD1 (6 bases). The V gene lost 7 bases and the J gene lost 5 bases, with 17 bases spanning the gap. The CDR3 covers 14 residues. Looked up from germline, CDR1 is SGHTA and CDR2 is FQGNSA. CDR3 DNA sequence: TGTGCCAGCACCACACTCAGGGGTGGGACTGAAGCTTTCTTT. As protein: CASTTLRGGTEAFF.

DNA of the CDR3: TGTGCCAGCAGTCAACCGGGACTAGCGCACAATGAGCAGTTCTTC. Residues: CASSQPGLAHNEQFF. The genes are TRBV27 and TRBJ2-1, with 10 bases matching TRBD2. The CDR3 extends over 15 amino acids. Germline values: CDR1 MNHEY, CDR2 SMNVEV (reference sequence). Trimming took 5 bases from V and 5 from J; bases not matched to a gene: 6.

The rearrangement uses TRBV7-7 and TRBJ2-5; D perhaps matches TRBD1 (8 bases). The CDR3 has 15 residues. In germline, CDR1 is SSHAT, CDR2 FNYEAQ (reference sequence). Trimming removed 5 bases from V and 2 bases from J, with 15 bases in between. In nucleotides, the CDR3 is TGTGCCAGCAGCAGCGGACAGGGAGGGCAAGAGACCCAGTACTTC. This codes for CASSSGQGGQETQYF.

This chain joins TRBV3-1 and TRBJ2-7, with no clear D. The germline V gene has CDR1 LGHDT and CDR2 YNNKEL (reference sequence). Trimming pared 1 base from V and 1 base from J, leaving 11 bases between. This CDR3 has 15 residues. The CDR3 here is CASSQGTKGSYEQYV. CDR3 DNA: TGTGCCAGCAGCCAAGGGACCAAAGGTTCCTACGAGCAGTACGTC.

This clonotype was detected only once. The chain recombines TRBV3-1 with TRBJ1-2; TRBD1 might be the D (5 bases). CDR3 length equals 15 residues. V lost 0 bases to trimming and J lost 3 bases, with 11 bases between them. The V gene's germline CDR1 is LGHDT and CDR2 YNNKEL (reference sequence). Written as DNA, the CDR3 is TGTGCCAGCAGCCAAGATCGGGGCCCCTACTATGGCTACACCTTC. Translation gives CASSQDRGPYYGYTF.

V and J are TRBV24-1 and TRBJ2-1; TRBD2 matches at 8 bases. Trimming took 0 bases from V and 4 from J; bases not matched to a gene: 13. The CDR3 loop spans 19 amino acids. Germline assignment: CDR1 KGHDR and CDR2 SFDVKD. The CDR3 protein is CATSDLAGSLAVGYNEQFF. In DNA form, the CDR3 reads TGTGCCACCAGTGATTTGGCTGGGTCACTAGCGGTAGGGTACAATGAGCAGTTCTTC.

The V and J genes are TRBV12-5 and TRBJ1-5; TRBD1 matches at 8 bases. V trimming: 6 bases; J trimming: 6 bases; junction bases outside the gene matches: 7. CDR1 is LGHNT and CDR2 is FRNRAP in the germline V gene. The CDR3 length is 14 residues. CDR3 sequence (DNA): TGTGCTAGTGGCTCGGACAGGGAAGTTCAGCCCCAGCATTTT. Translated, it gives CASGSDREVQPQHF.

The CDR3 DNA reads TGTGCCACCAGTGCGTCCGGGGTAGGCTATGGCTACACCTTC. Its protein product is CATSASGVGYGYTF. This rearrangement joins TRBV24-1 to TRBJ1-2; D not certain. The V gene's germline CDR1 is KGHDR and CDR2 SFDVKD. The length of the CDR3 is 14 residues. With 5 bases removed from V and 4 bases from J, the gap between germline ends came to 13 bases.

The chain carries TRBV29-1 and TRBJ1-1; D may be TRBD1 (5 bases). V was trimmed by 4 bases and J by 2 bases, leaving 8 bases between them. The CDR3 is 12 amino acids. The germline gives CDR1 SQVTM, CDR2 ANQGSEA. The CDR3 loop is CSVVQGNTEAFF. CDR3 DNA sequence: TGCAGCGTTGTTCAGGGAAACACTGAAGCTTTCTTT.

The rearrangement links TRBV15 to TRBJ2-5; D is perhaps TRBD2 (5 bases). Trimming took 3 bases from V and 5 from J, leaving 10 bases between them. CDR3 length: 13 residues. CDR1 is LNHNV, CDR2 YYDKDF, per germline (reference sequence). CDR3 protein: CATSRPSSETQYF. CDR3 nucleotides: TGTGCCACCAGCAGGCCATCTAGCGAGACCCAGTACTTC.

The chain combines TRBV19 with TRBJ2-2, with TRBD1 matching over 7 bases. CDR1 is LNHDA and CDR2 is SQIVND in the germline V gene (reference sequence). With V trimmed by 4 bases and J by 6 bases, 8 bases remained unmatched. The CDR3 has 15 amino acids. The CDR3 spells CASSTAGGSAGELFF. For the CDR3, the DNA is TGTGCCAGTAGTACCGCAGGGGGATCGGCCGGGGAGCTGTTTTTT.

The chain employs TRBV7-9 and TRBJ1-1; D not certain. CDR1 and CDR2 from the germline V gene are SEHNR and FQNEAQ (reference sequence). Trimming left V 5 bases short and J 3 bases short, with 10 bases between. The CDR3 runs to 13 residues. The CDR3 DNA follows: TGTGCCAGCAGCCGACCGGAATACACTGAAGCTTTCTTT. Its protein is CASSRPEYTEAFF.

The genes are TRBV25-1 and TRBJ2-5; D possibly matches TRBD1 or TRBD2 (6 bases each). This CDR3 contains 14 residues. The germline CDR1 and CDR2 sequences are MGHDK and SYGVNS. Trimming shortened V by 4 bases and J by 0 bases, and 9 bases separated the two germline ends. CDR3 in DNA: TGTGCCAGCAGTGTAGGGGGGAACCAAGAGACCCAGTACTTC. It specifies CASSVGGNQETQYF. Drawing the rest from reference TRBV25-1 and TRBJ2-5, the complete variable domain is EADIYQTPRYLVIGTGKKITLECSQTMGHDKMYWYQQDPGMELHLIHYSYGVNSTEKGDLSSESTVSRIRTEHFPLTLESARPSHTSQYLCASSVGGNQETQYFGPGTRLLVL.

CDR3 amino acids: CSGRGARRDEQFF. In DNA, the CDR3 is TGCAGTGGCCGGGGGGCCAGGAGGGATGAGCAGTTCTTC. J is TRBJ2-1 and V is TRBV20-1; perhaps TRBD2 as D (7 bases). Looked up from germline, CDR1 is DFQATT and CDR2 is SNEGSKA (reference sequence). The CDR3 spans 13 residues. V was cut by 7 bases and J by 8 bases, with 18 bases left in between.

This clonotype showed up just once. The rearrangement uses TRBV11-3 and TRBJ2-2, with D perhaps TRBD2 (6 bases). V lost 0 bases and J lost 10, with 18 bases in between. The CDR3 length is 16 residues. Germline loops: CDR1 SGHNT, CDR2 YENEEA. The CDR3 DNA is TGTGCCAGCAGCTTAGATCGAGGACTACGGGCGAAGGAGCTGTTTTTT. It codes for CASSLDRGLRAKELFF. Based on the CDR3 plus reference TRBV11-3 and TRBJ2-2, the full variable domain is EAGVVQSPRYKIIEKKQPVAFWCNPISGHNTLYWYLQNLGQGPELLIRYENEEAVDDSQLPKDRFSAERLKGVDSTLKIQPAELGDSAVYLCASSLDRGLRAKELFFGEGSRLTVL.